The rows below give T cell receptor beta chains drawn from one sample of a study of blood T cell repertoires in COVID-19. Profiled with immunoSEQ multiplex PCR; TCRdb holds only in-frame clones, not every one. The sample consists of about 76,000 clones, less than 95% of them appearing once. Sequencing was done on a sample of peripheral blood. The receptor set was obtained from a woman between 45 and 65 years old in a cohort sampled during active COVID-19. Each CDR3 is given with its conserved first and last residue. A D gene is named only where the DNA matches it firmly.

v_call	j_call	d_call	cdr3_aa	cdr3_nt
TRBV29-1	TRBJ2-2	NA	CSVEEAKANTGELFF	TGCAGCGTTGAAGAAGCTAAAGCGAACACCGGGGAGCTGTTTTTT
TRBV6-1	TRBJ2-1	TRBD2	CASSEGRGRGAYNEQFF	TGTGCCAGCAGTGAAGGCCGGGGGAGGGGCGCCTACAATGAGCAGTTCTTC
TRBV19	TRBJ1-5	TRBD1	CASSTGHRGFDQPQHF	TGTGCCAGTAGTACAGGGCACAGGGGGTTCGATCAGCCCCAGCATTTT
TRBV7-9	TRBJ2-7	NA	CASSPPETVGPYEQYF	TGTGCCAGCAGCCCCCCCGAGACAGTGGGGCCTTACGAGCAGTACTTC
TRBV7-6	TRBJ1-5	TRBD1	CASSYNTGVSNQPQHF	TGTGCCAGCAGTTATAATACAGGGGTTAGCAATCAGCCCCAGCATTTT
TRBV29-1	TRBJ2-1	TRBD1	CSVPGQGWGNEQFF	TGCAGCGTTCCGGGACAGGGGTGGGGGAATGAGCAGTTCTTC
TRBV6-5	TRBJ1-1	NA	CASSYSDRLKTEAFF	TGTGCCAGCAGTTACTCCGACAGGTTGAAAACTGAAGCTTTCTTT
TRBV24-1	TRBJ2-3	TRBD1	CATSDMTGGADSFTDTQYF	TGTGCCACCAGTGACATGACAGGGGGCGCGGACTCGTTCACAGATACGCAGTATTTT
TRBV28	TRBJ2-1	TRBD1	CASSSWTGDFYNEQFF	TGTGCCAGCAGTTCGTGGACAGGGGATTTTTACAATGAGCAGTTCTTC
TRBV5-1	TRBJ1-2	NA	CASSLGSRGSQYDGYTF	TGCGCCAGCAGCTTGGGATCCAGGGGCAGCCAATATGATGGCTACACCTTC
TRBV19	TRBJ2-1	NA	CASMMVRDNEQFF	TGTGCCAGTATGATGGTCCGGGACAATGAGCAGTTCTTC
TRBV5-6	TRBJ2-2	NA	CASFLSNTGELFF	TGTGCCAGCTTCCTTAGCAACACCGGGGAGCTGTTTTTT
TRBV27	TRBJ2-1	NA	CASTLYNEQFF	TGTGCCAGCACCCTCTACAATGAGCAGTTCTTC
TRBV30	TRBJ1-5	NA	CAWGRLNQPQHF	TGTGCTTGGGGGCGACTCAATCAGCCCCAGCATTTT